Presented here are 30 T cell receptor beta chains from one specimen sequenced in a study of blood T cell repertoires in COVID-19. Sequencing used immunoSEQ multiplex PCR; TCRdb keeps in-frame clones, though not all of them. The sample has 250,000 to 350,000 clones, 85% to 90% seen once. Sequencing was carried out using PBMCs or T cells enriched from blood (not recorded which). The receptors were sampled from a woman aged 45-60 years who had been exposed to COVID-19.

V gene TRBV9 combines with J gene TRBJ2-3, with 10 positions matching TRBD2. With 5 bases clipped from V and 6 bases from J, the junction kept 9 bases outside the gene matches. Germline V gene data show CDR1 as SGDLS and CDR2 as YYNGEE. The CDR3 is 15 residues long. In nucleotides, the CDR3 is TGTGCCAGCAGTCGAGCGGGGGGGCCTCTGGATACGCAGTATTTT. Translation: CASSRAGGPLDTQYF.

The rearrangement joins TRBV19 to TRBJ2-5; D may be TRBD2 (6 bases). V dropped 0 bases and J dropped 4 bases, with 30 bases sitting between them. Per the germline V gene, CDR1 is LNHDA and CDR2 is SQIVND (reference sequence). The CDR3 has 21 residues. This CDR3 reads CASSIDQRRGNPPGRIETQYF. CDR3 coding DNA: TGTGCCAGTAGTATAGACCAGCGGCGGGGAAATCCCCCAGGGCGTATAGAGACCCAGTACTTC. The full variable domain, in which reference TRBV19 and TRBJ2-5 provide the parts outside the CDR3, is DGGITQSPKYLFRKEGQNVTLSCEQNLNHDAMYWYRQDPGQGLRLIYYSQIVNDFQKGDIAEGYSVSREKKESFPLTVTSAQKNPTAFYLCASSIDQRRGNPPGRIETQYFGPGTRLLVL.

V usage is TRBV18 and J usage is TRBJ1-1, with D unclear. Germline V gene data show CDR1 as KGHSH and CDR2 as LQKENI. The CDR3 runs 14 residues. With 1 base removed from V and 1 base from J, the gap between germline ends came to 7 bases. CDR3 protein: CASSPQIANTEAFF. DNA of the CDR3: TGTGCCAGCTCACCACAGATAGCGAACACTGAAGCTTTCTTT.

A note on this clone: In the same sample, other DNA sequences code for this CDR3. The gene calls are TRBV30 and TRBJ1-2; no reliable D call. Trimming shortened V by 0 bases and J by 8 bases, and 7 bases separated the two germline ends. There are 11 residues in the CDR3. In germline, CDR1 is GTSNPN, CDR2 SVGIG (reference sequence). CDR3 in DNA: TGTGCCTGGAGTGTAGTCGGGGGCTACACCTTC. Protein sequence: CAWSVVGGYTF.

CDR3 DNA: TGTGCCAGCAGCCCCGATCCCCTGGACAGGGGTGAAGCTTTCTTT. Encoded protein: CASSPDPLDRGEAFF. J is TRBJ1-1 and V is TRBV6-5; TRBD1 agrees at 9 bases. The CDR3 covers 15 residues. The germline gives CDR1 MNHEY, CDR2 SVGAGI. V was clipped by 6 bases and J by 7 bases; unmatched bases: 12.

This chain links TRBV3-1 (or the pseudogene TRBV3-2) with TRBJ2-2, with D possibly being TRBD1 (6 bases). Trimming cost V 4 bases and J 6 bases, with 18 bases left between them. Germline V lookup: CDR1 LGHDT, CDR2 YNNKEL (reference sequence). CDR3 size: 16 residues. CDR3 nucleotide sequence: TGTGCCAGCAGCCGCACGGACAGTTTTTGGGCCGGGGAGCTGTTTTTT. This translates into CASSRTDSFWAGELFF.

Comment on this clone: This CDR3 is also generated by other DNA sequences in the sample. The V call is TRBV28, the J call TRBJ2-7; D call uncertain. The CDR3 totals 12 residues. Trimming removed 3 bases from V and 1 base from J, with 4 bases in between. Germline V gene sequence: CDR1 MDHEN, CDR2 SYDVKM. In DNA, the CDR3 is TGTGCCAGCAGTTTTTATTCCTACGAGCAGTACTTC. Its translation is CASSFYSYEQYF.

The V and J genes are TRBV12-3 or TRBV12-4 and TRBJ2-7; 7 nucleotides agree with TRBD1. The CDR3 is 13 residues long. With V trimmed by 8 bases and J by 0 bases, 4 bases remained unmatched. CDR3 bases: TGTGCCAGCGCAACAGGGGCCTCCTACGAGCAGTACTTC. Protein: CASATGASYEQYF.

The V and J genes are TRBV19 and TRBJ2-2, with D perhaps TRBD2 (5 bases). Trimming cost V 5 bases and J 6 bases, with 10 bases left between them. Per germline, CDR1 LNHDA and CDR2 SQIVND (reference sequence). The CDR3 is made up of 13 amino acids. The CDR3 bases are TGTGCCAGTAGTGGAGCGGCACCCGGGGAGCTGTTTTTT. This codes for CASSGAAPGELFF.

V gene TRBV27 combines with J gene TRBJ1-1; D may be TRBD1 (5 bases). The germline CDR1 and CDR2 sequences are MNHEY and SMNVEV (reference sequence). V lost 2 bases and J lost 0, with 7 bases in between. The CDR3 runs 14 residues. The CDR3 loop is CASSLAGLNTEAFF. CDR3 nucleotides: TGTGCCAGCAGTTTAGCAGGGCTGAACACTGAAGCTTTCTTT.

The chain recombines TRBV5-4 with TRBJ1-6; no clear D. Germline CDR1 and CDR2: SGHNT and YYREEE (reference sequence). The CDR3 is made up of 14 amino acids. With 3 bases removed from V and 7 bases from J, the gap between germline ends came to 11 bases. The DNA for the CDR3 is TGTGCCAGCAGCTACATGGGCGCCAATTCACCCCTCCACTTT. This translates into CASSYMGANSPLHF.

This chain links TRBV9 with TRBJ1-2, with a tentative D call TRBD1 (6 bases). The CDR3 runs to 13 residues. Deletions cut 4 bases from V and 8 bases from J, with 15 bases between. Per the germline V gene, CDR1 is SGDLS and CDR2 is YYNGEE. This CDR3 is CASSLTDRWGYTF. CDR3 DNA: TGTGCCAGCAGCCTAACCGACAGGTGGGGCTACACCTTC.

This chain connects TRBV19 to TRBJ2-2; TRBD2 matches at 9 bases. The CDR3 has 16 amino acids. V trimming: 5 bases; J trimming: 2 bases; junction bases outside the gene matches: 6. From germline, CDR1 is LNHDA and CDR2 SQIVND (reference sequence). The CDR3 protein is CASSPRLAANTGELFF. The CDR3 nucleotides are TGTGCCAGTAGTCCAAGACTAGCGGCCAACACCGGGGAGCTGTTTTTT.

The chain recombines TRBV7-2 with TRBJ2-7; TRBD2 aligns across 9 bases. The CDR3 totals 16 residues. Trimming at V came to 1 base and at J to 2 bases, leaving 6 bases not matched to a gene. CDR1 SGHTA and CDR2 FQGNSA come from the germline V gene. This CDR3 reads CASSLVAGGSTYEQYF. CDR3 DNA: TGTGCCAGCAGCTTAGTGGCGGGGGGGTCAACCTACGAGCAGTACTTC.

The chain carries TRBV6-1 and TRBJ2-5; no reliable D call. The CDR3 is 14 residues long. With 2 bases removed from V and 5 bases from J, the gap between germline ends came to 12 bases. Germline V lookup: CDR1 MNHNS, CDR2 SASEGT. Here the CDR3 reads CASSESRLRETQYF. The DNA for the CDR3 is TGTGCCAGCAGTGAATCGAGGCTTCGGGAGACCCAGTACTTC.

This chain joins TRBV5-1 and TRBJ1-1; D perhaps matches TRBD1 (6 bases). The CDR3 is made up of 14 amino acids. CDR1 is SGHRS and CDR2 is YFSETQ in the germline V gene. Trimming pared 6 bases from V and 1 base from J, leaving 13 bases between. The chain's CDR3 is CASTATGKNTEAFF. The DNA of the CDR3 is TGCGCCAGCACCGCGACAGGTAAGAACACTGAAGCTTTCTTT.

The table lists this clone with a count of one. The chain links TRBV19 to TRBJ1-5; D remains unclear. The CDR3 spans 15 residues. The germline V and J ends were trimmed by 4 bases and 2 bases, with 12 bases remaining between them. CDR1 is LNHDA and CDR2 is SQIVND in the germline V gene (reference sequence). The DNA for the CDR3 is TGTGCCAGTAGTACGGAGAGGGCACGCAATCAGCCCCAGCATTTT. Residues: CASSTERARNQPQHF. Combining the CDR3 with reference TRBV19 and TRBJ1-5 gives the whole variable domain DGGITQSPKYLFRKEGQNVTLSCEQNLNHDAMYWYRQDPGQGLRLIYYSQIVNDFQKGDIAEGYSVSREKKESFPLTVTSAQKNPTAFYLCASSTERARNQPQHFGDGTRLSIL.

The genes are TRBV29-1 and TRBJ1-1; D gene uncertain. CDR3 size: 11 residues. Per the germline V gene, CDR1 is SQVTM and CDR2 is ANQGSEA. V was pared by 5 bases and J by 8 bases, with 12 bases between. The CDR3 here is CSVRTGSEAFF. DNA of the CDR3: TGCAGCGTTCGAACGGGGTCAGAAGCTTTCTTT.

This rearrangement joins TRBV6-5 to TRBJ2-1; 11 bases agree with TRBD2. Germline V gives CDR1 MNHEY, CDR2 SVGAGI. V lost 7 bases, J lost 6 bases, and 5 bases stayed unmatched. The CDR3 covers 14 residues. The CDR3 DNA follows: TGTGCCAGCATGAGACTAGCGGGGACCAATGAGCAGTTCTTC. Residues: CASMRLAGTNEQFF.

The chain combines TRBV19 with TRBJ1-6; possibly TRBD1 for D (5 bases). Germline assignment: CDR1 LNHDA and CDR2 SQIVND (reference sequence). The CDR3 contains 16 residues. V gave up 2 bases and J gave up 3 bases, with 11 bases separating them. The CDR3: CASSIMGPDYNSPLHF. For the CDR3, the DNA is TGTGCCAGTAGTATAATGGGGCCGGACTATAATTCACCCCTCCACTTT.

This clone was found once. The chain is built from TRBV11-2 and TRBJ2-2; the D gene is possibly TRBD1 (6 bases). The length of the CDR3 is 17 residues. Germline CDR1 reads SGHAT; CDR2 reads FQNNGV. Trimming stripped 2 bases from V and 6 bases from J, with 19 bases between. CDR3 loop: CASSLLRHRERPGELFF. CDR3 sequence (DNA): TGTGCCAGCAGCTTATTACGGCACAGGGAGAGACCCGGGGAGCTGTTTTTT.

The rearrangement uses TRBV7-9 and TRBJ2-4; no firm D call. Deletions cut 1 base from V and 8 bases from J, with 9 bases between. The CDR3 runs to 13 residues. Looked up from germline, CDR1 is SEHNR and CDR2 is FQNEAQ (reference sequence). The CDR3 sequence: CASSLGKQDIQYF. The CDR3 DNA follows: TGTGCCAGCAGCTTAGGCAAGCAGGACATTCAGTACTTC.

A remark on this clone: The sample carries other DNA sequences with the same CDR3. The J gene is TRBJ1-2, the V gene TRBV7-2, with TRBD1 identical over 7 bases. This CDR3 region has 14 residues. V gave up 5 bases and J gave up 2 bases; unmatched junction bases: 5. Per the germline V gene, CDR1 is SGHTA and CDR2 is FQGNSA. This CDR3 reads CASSPQTGNYGYTF. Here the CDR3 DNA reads TGTGCCAGCAGCCCCCAGACAGGGAACTATGGCTACACCTTC.

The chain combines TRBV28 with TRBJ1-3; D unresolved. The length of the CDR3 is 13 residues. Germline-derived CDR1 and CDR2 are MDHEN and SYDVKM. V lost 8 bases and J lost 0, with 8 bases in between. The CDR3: CASRLGSGNTIYF. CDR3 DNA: TGTGCCAGCCGACTGGGCTCTGGAAACACCATATATTTT.

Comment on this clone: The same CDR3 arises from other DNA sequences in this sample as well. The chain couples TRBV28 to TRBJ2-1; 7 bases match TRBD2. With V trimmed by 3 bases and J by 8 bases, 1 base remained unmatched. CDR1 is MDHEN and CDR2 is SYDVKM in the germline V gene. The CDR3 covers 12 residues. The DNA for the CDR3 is TGTGCCAGCAGTTTGGGGGGGGATGAGCAGTTCTTC. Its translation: CASSLGGDEQFF.

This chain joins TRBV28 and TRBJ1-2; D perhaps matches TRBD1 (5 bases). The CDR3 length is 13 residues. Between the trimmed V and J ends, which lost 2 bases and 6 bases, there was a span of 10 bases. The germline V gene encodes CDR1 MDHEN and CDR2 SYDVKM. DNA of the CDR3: TGTGCCAGCAGTTTAAGGGGTAAAGATGGCTACACCTTC. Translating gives CASSLRGKDGYTF.

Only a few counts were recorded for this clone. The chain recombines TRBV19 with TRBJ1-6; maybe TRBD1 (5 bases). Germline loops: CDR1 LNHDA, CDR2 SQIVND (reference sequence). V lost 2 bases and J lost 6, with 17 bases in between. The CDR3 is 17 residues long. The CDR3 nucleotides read TGTGCCAGTAGTATAAGGTCCGACAGCTGGATTAATTCACCCCTCCACTTT. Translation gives CASSIRSDSWINSPLHF.

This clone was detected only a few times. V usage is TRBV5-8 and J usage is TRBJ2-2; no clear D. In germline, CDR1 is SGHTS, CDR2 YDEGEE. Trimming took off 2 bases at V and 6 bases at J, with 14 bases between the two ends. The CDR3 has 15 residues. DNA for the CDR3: TGTGCCAGCAGCTTCGATACTCTAATACCCGGGGAGCTGTTTTTT. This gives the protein CASSFDTLIPGELFF.

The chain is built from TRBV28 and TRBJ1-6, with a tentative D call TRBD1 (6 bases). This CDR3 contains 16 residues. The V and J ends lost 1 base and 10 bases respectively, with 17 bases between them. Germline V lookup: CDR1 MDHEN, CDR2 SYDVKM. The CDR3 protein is CASSLYQGNVGSPLHF. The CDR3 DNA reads TGTGCCAGCAGTTTATACCAGGGGAACGTGGGATCACCCCTCCACTTT.

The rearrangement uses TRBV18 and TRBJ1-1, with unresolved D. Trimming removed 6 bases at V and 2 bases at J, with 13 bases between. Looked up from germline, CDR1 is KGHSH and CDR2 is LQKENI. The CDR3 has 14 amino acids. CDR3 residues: CASSALASNTEAFF. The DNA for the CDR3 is TGTGCCAGCTCTGCCCTTGCGTCCAACACTGAAGCTTTCTTT.